This T cell receptor (beta chain) was profiled in a study of T cell responses to AZD1222 COVID-19 vaccine. A note on this clone: The antigen remains unidentified.

Some clones are missing from TCRdb's copy, which holds only in-frame ones; the method was immunoSEQ multiplex PCR. The profile shows about 70,000 clones, less than 85% of them singletons. The CDR3 is made up of 14 amino acids. The germline V gene has CDR1 SGHDN and CDR2 FVKESK. Trimming removed 3 bases from V and 6 bases from J, with 9 bases in between. Study observations and caveats: Mostly white British, mostly female donors; authors suggested clonal diversity may be underestimated.

The source is an adult in good health. V usage is TRBV14 and J usage is TRBJ1-6; D unresolved. The specimen was peripheral blood, collected on day 0 of AZD1222 vaccination. CDR3 DNA: TGTGCCAGCAGCCATTTCAGGAGTAATTCACCCCTCCACTTT. Encoded protein: CASSHFRSNSPLHF.